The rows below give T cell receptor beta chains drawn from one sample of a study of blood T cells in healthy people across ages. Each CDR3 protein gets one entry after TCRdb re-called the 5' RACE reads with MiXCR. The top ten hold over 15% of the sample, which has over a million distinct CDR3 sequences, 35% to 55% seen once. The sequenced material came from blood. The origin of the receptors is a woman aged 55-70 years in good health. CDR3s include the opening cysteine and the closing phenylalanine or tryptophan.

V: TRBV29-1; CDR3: CSVGGGWRNEQYF
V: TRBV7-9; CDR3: CASSPGTGNGYTF
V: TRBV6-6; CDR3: CASILQGRTEAFF
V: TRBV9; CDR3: CASSVLPFVASAGYTF
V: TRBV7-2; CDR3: CASSLDLQRGYTF
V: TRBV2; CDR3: CASREDSLNNSPLHF
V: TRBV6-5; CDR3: CASKPLAGVGETQYF
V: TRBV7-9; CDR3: CATTTTGGGNGYTF
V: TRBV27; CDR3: CASSLYTGTGATDTQYF
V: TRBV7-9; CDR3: CASSFGGQGVNNEQYF
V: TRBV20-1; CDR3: CSARRILAYEQYF
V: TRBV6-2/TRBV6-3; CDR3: CASSYIGGSTDTQYF
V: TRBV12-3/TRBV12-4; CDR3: CASSFSGNPYGYTF
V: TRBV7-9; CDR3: CASSSVRGEWGETQYF
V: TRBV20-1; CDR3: CSAAGRGLYEQYF
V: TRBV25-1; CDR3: CASSEHDSEKLFF
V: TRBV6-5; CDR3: CATQRAVDTQYF
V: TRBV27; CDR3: CASRATAATYNSPLHF
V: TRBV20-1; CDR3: CSASGQGFEQFF
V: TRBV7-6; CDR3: CASSLARGQGSYAYNEQFF
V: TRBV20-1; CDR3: CSARGGNADTQYF
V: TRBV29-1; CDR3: CSVGSGRAGNEQFF
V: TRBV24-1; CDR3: CATSTTRGGRQETQYF
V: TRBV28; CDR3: CASSFNQPQHF
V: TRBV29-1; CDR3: CSVTLGQGYYEQYF
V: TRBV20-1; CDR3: CSAGGRLDSGANVLTF
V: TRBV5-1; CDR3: CASSKRSGQGAEKLFF
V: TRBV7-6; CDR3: CASSSSVGASYNEQYF
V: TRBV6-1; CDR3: CASSPSGRGEQFF
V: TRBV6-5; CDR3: CASSPWYREGSYEQYF
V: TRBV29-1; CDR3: CSVPLYNEQFF
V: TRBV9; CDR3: CASSVVERRSYNEQYF
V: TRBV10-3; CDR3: CAISEGGGYQETQYF
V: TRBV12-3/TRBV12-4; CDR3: CASSLVTVYEQYF
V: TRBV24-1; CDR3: CATSGGSQKQGDTQYF
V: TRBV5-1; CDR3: CASSTGETSGANVLTF
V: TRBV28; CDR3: CASRLRQGVISGANVLTF
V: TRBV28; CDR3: CASSTSGLAGVKRNEQFF
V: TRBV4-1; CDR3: CASRLTSGSNNEQFF
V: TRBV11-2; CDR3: CASSQMYEQYF
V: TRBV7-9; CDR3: CASSLGQARNEQFF
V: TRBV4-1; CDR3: CASSVPGQIPPLHF
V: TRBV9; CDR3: CASSSRGAGGVNEQFF
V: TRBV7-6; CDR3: CASSLGVSGGYNEQFF
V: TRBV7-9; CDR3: CAGSGRRVEQFF
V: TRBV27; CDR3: CASSPRLAGSYEQYF
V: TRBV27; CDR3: CASSVGRVNTEAFF
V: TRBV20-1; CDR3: CSARVAGEDNEQFF
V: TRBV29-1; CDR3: CSVSQALSYEQYF
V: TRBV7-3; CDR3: CASSLAGPRFYGYTF
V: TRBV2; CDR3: CAGSVSQRGSYNEQFF
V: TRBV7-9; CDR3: CASSSTTSAYNEQYF
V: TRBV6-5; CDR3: CASSTGDLDYEQYF
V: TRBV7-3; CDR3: CASSSYDLYNEQFF